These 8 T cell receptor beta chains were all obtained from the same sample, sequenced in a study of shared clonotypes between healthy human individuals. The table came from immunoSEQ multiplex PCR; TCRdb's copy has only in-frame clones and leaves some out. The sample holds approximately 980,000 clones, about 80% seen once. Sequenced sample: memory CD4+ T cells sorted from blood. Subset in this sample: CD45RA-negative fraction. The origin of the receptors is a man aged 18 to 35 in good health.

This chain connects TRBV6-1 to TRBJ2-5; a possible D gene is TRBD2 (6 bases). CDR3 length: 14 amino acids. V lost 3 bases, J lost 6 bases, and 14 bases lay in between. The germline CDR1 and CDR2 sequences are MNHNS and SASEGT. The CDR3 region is CASSDGGGSKTQYF. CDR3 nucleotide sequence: TGTGCCAGCAGTGACGGGGGTGGATCGAAGACCCAGTACTTC.

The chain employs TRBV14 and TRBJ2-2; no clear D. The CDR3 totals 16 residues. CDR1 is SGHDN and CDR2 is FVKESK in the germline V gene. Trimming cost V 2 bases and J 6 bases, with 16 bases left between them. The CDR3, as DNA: TGTGCCAGCAGCCAATCGCTGCCGACGAAGTCCGGGGAGCTGTTTTTT. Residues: CASSQSLPTKSGELFF.

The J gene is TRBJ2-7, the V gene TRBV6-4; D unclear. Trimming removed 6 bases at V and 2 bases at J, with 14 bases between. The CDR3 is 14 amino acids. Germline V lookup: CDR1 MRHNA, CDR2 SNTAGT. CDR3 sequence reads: CASSEIDGPYEQYF. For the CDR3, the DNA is TGTGCCAGCAGCGAGATCGACGGTCCCTACGAGCAGTACTTC.

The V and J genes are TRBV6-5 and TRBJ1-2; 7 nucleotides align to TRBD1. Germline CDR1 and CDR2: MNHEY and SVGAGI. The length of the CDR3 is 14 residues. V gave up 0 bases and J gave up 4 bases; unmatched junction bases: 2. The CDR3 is CASSYSTGVYGYTF. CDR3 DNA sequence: TGTGCCAGCAGTTACTCTACAGGGGTCTATGGCTACACCTTC.

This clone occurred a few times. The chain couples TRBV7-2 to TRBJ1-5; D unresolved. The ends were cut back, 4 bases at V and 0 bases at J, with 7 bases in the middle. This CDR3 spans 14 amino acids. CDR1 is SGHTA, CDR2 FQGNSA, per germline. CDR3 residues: CASSSGSSNQPQHF. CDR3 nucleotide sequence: TGTGCCAGCAGCTCCGGGAGTAGCAATCAGCCCCAGCATTTT.

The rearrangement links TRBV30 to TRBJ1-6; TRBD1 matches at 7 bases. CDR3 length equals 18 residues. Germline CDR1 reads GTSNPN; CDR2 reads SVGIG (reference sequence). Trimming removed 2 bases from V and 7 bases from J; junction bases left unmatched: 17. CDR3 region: CAWSLDRAPSPRNSPLHF. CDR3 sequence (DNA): TGTGCCTGGAGTTTAGACAGGGCCCCCTCTCCGCGGAATTCACCCCTCCACTTT.

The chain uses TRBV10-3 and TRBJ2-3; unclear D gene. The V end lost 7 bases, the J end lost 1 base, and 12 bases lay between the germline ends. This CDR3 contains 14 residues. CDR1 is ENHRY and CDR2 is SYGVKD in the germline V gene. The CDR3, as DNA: TGTGCCATCAAACGGACGGCCGGCACAGATACGCAGTATTTT. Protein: CAIKRTAGTDTQYF.

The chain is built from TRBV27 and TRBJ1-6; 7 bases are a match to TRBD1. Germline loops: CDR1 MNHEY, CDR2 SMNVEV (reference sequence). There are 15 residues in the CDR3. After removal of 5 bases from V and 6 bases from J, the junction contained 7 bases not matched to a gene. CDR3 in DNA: TGTGCCAGCAGTGGCCGACAGGGAGGTAATTCACCCCTCCACTTT. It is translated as CASSGRQGGNSPLHF.